What follows is one T cell receptor beta chain and its context. The antigen remains undetermined. This record comes from a study of blood T cells in healthy people across ages. Study information: Template switching recovered approximately one barcoded beta molecule for every two T cells.

General study results and limits: Estimated diversity, derived from one million T cells, was regarded as an underestimate. Among long-lived donors, naive CD4+ cells were more numerous and diversity higher than in aged donors.

The study isolated at least 6.5 million PBMCs from each sample. Primers used in a second PCR of about 6 to 12 cycles were a sample-barcoded 5' primer and a J-beta primer mix. TCRdb reprocessed the 5' RACE reads via MiXCR and lists one record per CDR3 protein. The sample has roughly 790,000 distinct CDR3 sequences, 35% to 45% seen once. The CDR3 consists of 13 residues. Germline V gene data show CDR1 as MNHNY and CDR2 as SVGAGI (reference sequence). The germline V and J ends were trimmed by 2 bases and 11 bases, with 10 bases remaining between them. The gene calls are TRBV6-6 and TRBJ1-6; D call uncertain. Sequencing was done on a sample of blood. The sequence was collected from a woman aged 55-69 years in good health. CDR3 bases: TGTGCCAGCAGTTACGGGGATCGGGCACCCCTCCACTTT. Its translation: CASSYGDRAPLHF.